This TCR beta chain was documented in a study of naive and memory T cell subsets. Study results and caveats: The RNA method is potentially sensitive to activation and differentiation changes.

Details on this clonotype: No antigen is known for it.

A UMI-containing oligonucleotide was joined by 3' ligation to the TCR cDNA template. RNA was extracted from more than 2 ml of whole blood of healthy adults. Cells were not sorted; total RNA input targeted roughly 1 to 1000 ng. CDR3 length: 13 residues. CDR1 and CDR2 (germline): SNHLY, FYNNEI. Trimming shortened V by 7 bases and J by 2 bases, and 10 bases separated the two germline ends. Four PCR rounds used nested alpha and beta constant region primers plus the SP2 primer. Blood and skin TCR RNA was reverse transcribed with alpha and beta constant primers. TCRdb reprocessed the UMI-ligation and nested PCR reads with MiXCR, giving one entry per CDR3 protein. The profile covers more than 25,000 distinct CDR3 sequences, with about 5.2% appearing a single time and 7.4% taken by the ten largest.

The chain recombines TRBV2 with TRBJ2-3; D is undetermined. This TCR derives from an adult in good health. The sample was blood. The CDR3 nucleotides are TGTGCCAGCAATGGGGTCTTCACAGATACGCAGTATTTT. Translating gives CASNGVFTDTQYF.